The next 24 T cell receptor beta chains were all read from a single sample in a study of T and B cells in COVID-19 patients. Each TRB amplification used about 250-550 ng of genomic DNA from blood. TRB rearrangements were amplified by multiplex PCR with BIOMED2 TRB-A/B primers. TCRdb itself ran the multiplex PCR reads through MiXCR, one entry per CDR3 protein. The table lists approximately 16,000 distinct CDR3 sequences, 27% of them singletons. The sample was blood. Receptors originate from a human donor who had recovered from COVID-19.

By proportion, this clonotype is medium-sized (0.01 to 0.1%). V usage is TRBV27 and J usage is TRBJ1-6, with D perhaps TRBD1 (6 bases). Trimming took 7 bases from V and 2 from J, leaving 21 bases between them. The CDR3 is 18 residues long. Germline V gene lookup returns CDR1 MNHEY and CDR2 SMNVEV (reference sequence). The CDR3 sequence is CASKERATGWTYNSPLHF. In DNA form, the CDR3 reads TGTGCCAGCAAGGAAAGGGCTACAGGGTGGACCTATAATTCACCCCTCCACTTT.

The chain recombines TRBV7-6 with TRBJ2-1; 8 nucleotides line up with TRBD2. The V gene end was trimmed by 5 bases and the J gene end by 4 bases; junction bases not matched to a gene: 13. Germline V lookup: CDR1 SGHVS, CDR2 FNYEAQ. This CDR3 has 17 residues. The CDR3 reads CASSHPTGTRGYNEQFF. Written as DNA, the CDR3 is TGTGCCAGCAGCCATCCCACCGGGACTAGAGGGTACAATGAGCAGTTCTTC.

The chain employs TRBV7-2 and TRBJ2-3; possible D gene TRBD1, 7 bases. V was shortened by 3 bases and J by 3 bases, with 16 bases between the two germline ends. CDR1 SGHTA and CDR2 FQGNSA come from the germline V gene. The CDR3 covers 16 residues. CDR3 amino acids: CASSFYGGGLTDTQYF. The CDR3 DNA reads as TGTGCCAGCAGCTTTTACGGAGGGGGCTTGACAGATACGCAGTATTTT.

A few counts support this clonotype. The CDR3 DNA is TGCGCCAGCAGCAGGGAAGGAGGGAGCTCTGGAAACACCATATATTTT. Encoded protein: CASSREGGSSGNTIYF. The chain has TRBV5-1 and TRBJ1-3, with D uncertain. Germline CDR1 reads SGHRS; CDR2 reads YFSETQ. The CDR3 sequence is 16 residues long. V lost 4 bases and J 0 bases, leaving 14 bases between the germline ends.

The table lists this clonotype with many counts. The gene calls are TRBV19 and TRBJ1-5, with 8 bases matching TRBD1. The CDR3 has 16 amino acids. The germline CDR1 and CDR2 sequences are LNHDA and SQIVND (reference sequence). J gave up 0 bases and V 2 bases, and 3 bases lay outside the gene matches. The CDR3 is CASSIRTGYSNQPQHF. The CDR3, as DNA: TGTGCCAGTAGTATACGGACAGGGTATAGCAATCAGCCCCAGCATTTT.

The chain recombines TRBV20-1 with TRBJ2-1, with D uncertain. Germline CDR1 DFQATT, CDR2 SNEGSKA (reference sequence). V lost 4 bases and J lost 8, with 15 bases in between. The CDR3 length is 13 residues. This CDR3 reads CSAINRAHDEQFF. CDR3 nucleotides: TGCAGTGCTATTAATCGAGCCCACGATGAGCAGTTCTTC.

Within the sample, this clonotype is medium-sized (0.01 to 0.1%). The rearrangement uses TRBV19 and TRBJ1-1; D is unclear. V lost 3 bases and J lost 3, with 11 bases in between. In germline, CDR1 is LNHDA, CDR2 SQIVND (reference sequence). The CDR3 runs 14 residues. The CDR3 sequence is CASSISGGDTEAFF. CDR3 in DNA: TGTGCCAGTAGTATTTCGGGCGGAGACACTGAAGCTTTCTTT.

By share, this clonotype ranks as medium-sized. It is unclear where the CDR3 begins or ends on the DNA, so no DNA is shown, and the CDR3 is as TCRdb lists it. This chain connects TRBV12-3 or TRBV12-4 to TRBJ2-3; the D call in the table, TRBD2, was not verified against the DNA. The CDR3 has 16 residues if both end residues are counted. The CDR3 sequence is CASSLGTGLSTDTQYF.

The rearrangement joins TRBV11-1 to TRBJ1-5; perhaps TRBD1 as D (5 bases). CDR1 is SGHAT and CDR2 is FQDESV in the germline V gene (reference sequence). Trimming stripped 3 bases from V and 6 bases from J, with 12 bases between. CDR3 length: 14 residues. The CDR3 bases are TGTGCCAGCAGCTTCCCAGGGAATGGTCAGCCCCAGCATTTT. Translated, it gives CASSFPGNGQPQHF.

By share, this clonotype counts as medium-sized (0.01 to 0.1%). CDR3 residues: CASSLRAQARDEQFF. The CDR3 nucleotides are TGTGCCAGTAGCCTCCGGGCCCAGGCTCGCGATGAGCAGTTCTTC. V usage is TRBV19 and J usage is TRBJ2-1, with D uncertain. Germline V gives CDR1 LNHDA, CDR2 SQIVND (reference sequence). V gave up 6 bases and J gave up 8 bases, with 20 bases separating them. The CDR3 covers 15 residues.

This clonotype has only a few counts. The genes are TRBV6-5 and TRBJ2-4; 7 bases are a match to TRBD2. With V trimmed by 11 bases and J by 7 bases, 11 bases remained unmatched. Germline V gives CDR1 MNHEY, CDR2 SVGAGI. The CDR3 loop spans 13 amino acids. In DNA, the CDR3 is TGTGCCGCAGCGGGGACCCCTGGGAACATTCAGTACTTC. The encoded protein is CAAAGTPGNIQYF.

This clonotype was counted ten times or more. The chain couples TRBV6-2 or TRBV6-3 to TRBJ2-1; D perhaps matches TRBD2 (5 bases). There are 16 residues in the CDR3. V dropped 6 bases and J dropped 0 bases, with 15 bases sitting between them. The germline CDR1 and CDR2 sequences are MNHEY and SVGEGT. CDR3 nucleotides: TGTGCCAGCAGATTGAGAGCGGTAAGCTCCTACAATGAGCAGTTCTTC. This sequence encodes CASRLRAVSSYNEQFF.

This clonotype was detected only a few times. This sequence joins TRBV6-5 and TRBJ1-2, with D hard to call. CDR1 and CDR2 from the germline V gene are MNHEY and SVGAGI. The V end was cut by 6 bases, the J end by 4 bases, with 9 bases between. This CDR3 region has 12 residues. The CDR3: CASRPTGYGYTF. The CDR3, as DNA: TGTGCCAGCAGGCCAACGGGCTATGGCTACACCTTC.

This chain connects TRBV28 to TRBJ1-5, with D perhaps TRBD1 (6 bases). Germline CDR1 and CDR2: MDHEN and SYDVKM. CDR3 length: 15 amino acids. V was trimmed by 4 bases and J by 5 bases, leaving 15 bases between them. The CDR3 nucleotides read TGTGCCAGCAGTTCTTCAGGGGCAAGATATCAGCCCCAGCATTTT. Encoded protein: CASSSSGARYQPQHF.

J is TRBJ1-2 and V is TRBV29-1, with TRBD1 matching 7 bases. The V gene's germline CDR1 is SQVTM and CDR2 ANQGSEA. The V segment lost 2 bases and the J segment 0 bases; nucleotides outside the gene matches: 12. This CDR3 contains 17 residues. The CDR3 loop reads CSVERRDSGNTNYGYTF. The CDR3 nucleotides are TGCAGCGTTGAAAGGCGGGACAGCGGAAACACTAACTATGGCTACACCTTC.

In this sample, this clonotype turned up a few times. The rearrangement links TRBV19 to TRBJ2-3, with 7 bases that match TRBD1. The CDR3 extends over 16 amino acids. CDR1 LNHDA and CDR2 SQIVND come from the germline V gene (reference sequence). V gave up 0 bases and J gave up 0 bases; unmatched junction bases: 3. The CDR3 DNA reads TGTGCCAGTAGTATAGAGGGACAGCTTAGCACAGATACGCAGTATTTT. As protein: CASSIEGQLSTDTQYF.

This clonotype occurred a few times. CDR3: CASSRGDRGATVSQHF. In DNA, the CDR3 is TGTGCCAGCTCACGCGGAGACAGGGGCGCGACGGTGTCCCAGCATTTT. V gene TRBV18 combines with J gene TRBJ1-5; TRBD1 matches at 8 bases. The germline CDR1 and CDR2 sequences are KGHSH and LQKENI. V lost 4 bases and J lost 11; bases outside the gene matches: 16. This CDR3 spans 16 amino acids.

This clonotype was counted between two and nine times. The gene calls are TRBV24-1 and TRBJ2-3, with a weak D call TRBD2 (5 bases). V lost 1 base and J lost 1, with 11 bases in between. The V gene's germline CDR1 is KGHDR and CDR2 SFDVKD. The length of the CDR3 is 16 residues. CDR3 amino acids: CATSDFSDLGTDTQYF. CDR3 nucleotide sequence: TGTGCCACCAGTGATTTCTCGGACTTGGGCACAGATACGCAGTATTTT.

This sequence joins TRBV19 and TRBJ1-3; D is perhaps TRBD1 (6 bases). Germline V lookup: CDR1 LNHDA, CDR2 SQIVND (reference sequence). This CDR3 is built from 16 residues. The V gene lost 7 bases and the J gene lost 0 bases, with 16 bases spanning the gap. CDR3 in DNA: TGTGCCAGTACGGTTACAGGGAAAAACTCTGGAAACACCATATATTTT. Residues: CASTVTGKNSGNTIYF.

The chain recombines TRBV19 with TRBJ2-3, with D perhaps TRBD2 (5 bases). This CDR3 is built from 15 residues. Germline CDR1 is LNHDA and CDR2 is SQIVND (reference sequence). The CDR3 nucleotides read TGTGTTAGTACTCCAGCGGCAGTGGGCACAGATACGCAGTATTTT. It is translated as CVSTPAAVGTDTQYF.

The rearrangement uses TRBV7-9 and TRBJ1-4; possible D gene TRBD1, 6 bases. Trimming shortened V by 5 bases and J by 0 bases, and 13 bases separated the two germline ends. CDR1 SEHNR and CDR2 FQNEAQ come from the germline V gene (reference sequence). The CDR3 is 16 residues long. The CDR3 loop reads CASSLGTFATNEKLFF. In DNA, the CDR3 is TGTGCCAGCAGCCTGGGGACATTTGCAACTAATGAAAAACTGTTTTTT. The variable domain in full, completed from reference TRBV7-9 and TRBJ1-4, reads DTGVSQNPRHKITKRGQNVTFRCDPISEHNRLYWYRQTLGQGPEFLTYFQNEAQLEKSRLLSDRFSAERPKGSFSTLEIQRTEQGDSAMYLCASSLGTFATNEKLFFGSGTQLSVL.

This clonotype is medium-sized. The DNA for the CDR3 is TGCAGCGTCCCTGTGGGACAGTGGACCCACGAGCAGTACTTC. This encodes CSVPVGQWTHEQYF. V gene TRBV29-1 combines with J gene TRBJ2-7, with 7 bases fitting TRBD1. Per the germline V gene, CDR1 is SQVTM and CDR2 is ANQGSEA. CDR3 length: 14 residues. V lost 6 bases, J lost 5 bases, and 13 bases stayed unmatched.

The V and J genes are TRBV7-9 and TRBJ2-7; D perhaps matches TRBD1 (6 bases). Germline V CDR1 and CDR2: SEHNR, FQNEAQ (reference sequence). Trimming pared 6 bases from V and 0 bases from J, leaving 9 bases between. The length of the CDR3 is 13 residues. The chain's CDR3 is CASSSTGSYEQYF. The CDR3 DNA is TGTGCCAGCAGTTCGACAGGCTCCTACGAGCAGTACTTC.

The chain joins TRBV18 to TRBJ2-3, with D perhaps being TRBD1 or TRBD2 (6 bases each). V was shortened by 6 bases and J by 0 bases, with 16 bases between the two germline ends. The CDR3 totals 16 residues. Germline V CDR1 and CDR2: KGHSH, LQKENI. CDR3 loop: CASSRRSGASTDTQYF. CDR3 DNA: TGTGCCAGCTCCCGCAGATCGGGGGCTAGCACAGATACGCAGTATTTT.